This entry lists 18 T cell receptor beta chains sequenced from one sample in a study of early T cells in non-severe SARS-CoV-2 infection. TCRdb independently ran MiXCR on the 5' RACE reads; one entry per CDR3 protein. The sample consists of some 70,000 distinct CDR3 sequences, around 8.7% of them appearing once. The sample comprised whole blood. These receptors were obtained from an adult who was a healthcare worker with PCR-confirmed SARS-CoV-2 infection or an uninfected control (not recorded which).

This clonotype has just a few counts. This chain joins TRBV25-1 and TRBJ2-7; D perhaps matches TRBD1 (6 bases). With 4 bases removed from V and 3 bases from J, the gap between germline ends came to 19 bases. In germline, CDR1 is MGHDK, CDR2 SYGVNS. This CDR3 comprises 16 residues. The CDR3 protein is CASSGAQGWEGYEQYF. DNA for the CDR3: TGTGCCAGCAGTGGGGCCCAGGGGTGGGAAGGCTACGAGCAGTACTTC.

This clonotype appeared many times. This rearrangement joins TRBV30 to TRBJ1-1; D gene unclear. Trimming stripped 4 bases from V and 4 bases from J, with 10 bases between. This CDR3 has 12 residues. Germline CDR1 GTSNPN, CDR2 SVGIG (reference sequence). The CDR3 spells CAWKRRATEAFF. The CDR3 DNA sequence: TGTGCCTGGAAGCGGAGGGCCACTGAAGCTTTCTTT.

Ten or more counts support this clonotype. This chain uses TRBV12-3 or TRBV12-4 with TRBJ2-5, with TRBD1 as a possible D gene (5 bases). The V end lost 6 bases, the J end lost 3 bases, and 14 bases lay between the germline ends. The CDR3 has 14 residues. The CDR3 loop reads CASSQQDLEETQYF. In DNA, the CDR3 is TGTGCCAGCAGCCAACAGGATTTGGAAGAGACCCAGTACTTC.

This clonotype was seen many times. The genes are TRBV24-1 and TRBJ2-2, with TRBD2 matching over 13 bases. The germline V gene encodes CDR1 KGHDR and CDR2 SFDVKD. V shed 0 bases, J shed 3 bases, and the junction held 9 bases outside the gene matches. The CDR3 has 20 amino acids. Here the CDR3 reads CATSDLNGLTSGRYTGELFF. CDR3 in DNA: TGTGCCACCAGTGATTTGAACGGGCTGACTAGCGGGAGGTACACCGGGGAGCTGTTTTTT.

This clonotype was recorded many times. This rearrangement joins TRBV12-3 or TRBV12-4 to TRBJ2-5; D perhaps matches TRBD1 (7 bases). V was clipped by 9 bases and J by 2 bases, with 13 bases between them. The CDR3 has 13 residues. Here the CDR3 reads CASGRGQQETQYF. In nucleotides, the CDR3 is TGTGCCAGTGGGCGGGGACAGCAAGAGACCCAGTACTTC.

This clonotype came up a few times. The chain employs TRBV29-1 and TRBJ2-3; the match to TRBD2 covers 13 bases. V trimming: 7 bases; J trimming: 3 bases; junction bases outside the gene matches: 7. This CDR3 comprises 15 residues. Germline CDR1 and CDR2: SQVTM and ANQGSEA. The CDR3, as DNA: TGCAGCGCCAGGACTAGCGGGAGTAGTACAGATACGCAGTATTTT. Translated: CSARTSGSSTDTQYF.

This clonotype was counted many times. The chain joins TRBV12-3 or TRBV12-4 to TRBJ2-1; 12 bases are shared with TRBD2. The CDR3 loop spans 19 amino acids. V was pared by 5 bases and J by 8 bases, with 19 bases of the junction left unmatched. The chain's CDR3 is CASSPGGLAGQMEIYEQFF. In DNA, the CDR3 is TGTGCCAGCAGTCCTGGGGGACTAGCGGGCCAAATGGAGATATATGAGCAGTTCTTC.

The sample holds a few counts of this clonotype. The CDR3 DNA reads as TGCAGTGCTAGAGACAGGGGGGATACGCAGTATTTT. Translating it yields CSARDRGDTQYF. The V and J genes are TRBV20-1 and TRBJ2-3; 7 bases line up with TRBD1. This CDR3 contains 12 residues. The V and J ends lost 0 bases and 6 bases, in that order; junction bases with no gene match: 0. Germline lookup yields CDR1 DFQATT and CDR2 SNEGSKA (reference sequence).

The rearrangement joins TRBV10-3 to TRBJ2-7; TRBD1 matches at 8 bases. V shed 2 bases, J shed 4 bases, and the junction held 7 bases outside the gene matches. This CDR3 contains 15 residues. Germline CDR1 and CDR2: ENHRY and SYGVKD. The CDR3 DNA reads TGTGCCATCAGTGAGCCCAGGGGGCCCCAGTACGAGCAGTACTTC. This sequence encodes CAISEPRGPQYEQYF.

There are a few counts of this clonotype. The V and J genes are TRBV10-1 and TRBJ2-7, with unresolved D. The CDR3 runs to 13 residues. The germline V gene encodes CDR1 WNHNN and CDR2 SYGVQD (reference sequence). V was shortened by 2 bases and J by 3 bases, with 8 bases between the two germline ends. CDR3 sequence: CASSEGLGYEQYF. As DNA, the CDR3 is TGCGCCAGCAGTGAGGGCCTTGGCTACGAGCAGTACTTC.

The sample holds a few counts of this clonotype. V and J are TRBV28 and TRBJ2-7; TRBD1 aligns across 10 bases. Germline V gene lookup returns CDR1 MDHEN and CDR2 SYDVKM. This CDR3 has 15 amino acids. J was trimmed by 4 bases and V by 5 bases; bases with no gene match: 8. CDR3 in amino acids: CASSAATGGAYEQYF. CDR3 in DNA: TGTGCCAGCAGTGCGGCGACAGGGGGCGCGTACGAGCAGTACTTC.

The genes are TRBV12-3 or TRBV12-4 and TRBJ1-5; no firm D call. V was trimmed by 7 bases and J by 6 bases, leaving 16 bases between them. The CDR3 totals 14 residues. The CDR3 region is CASTLRGGSQPQHF. CDR3 nucleotide sequence: TGTGCCAGCACCCTTCGGGGTGGGTCTCAGCCCCAGCATTTT.

This clonotype was counted between two and nine times. The chain uses TRBV11-2 and TRBJ2-7, with 7 bases identical to TRBD2. Trimming cost V 3 bases and J 2 bases; bases outside gene matches: 10. The germline CDR1 and CDR2 sequences are SGHAT and FQNNGV. The CDR3 runs to 16 residues. The CDR3 nucleotides are TGTGCCAGCAGCTTGGCCGCGGGAGTAGTAACCTACGAGCAGTACTTC. Protein product: CASSLAAGVVTYEQYF.

This clonotype was counted between two and nine times. Written as DNA, the CDR3 is TGTGCCAGCTCACCACGGACAGGTTACAATGAGCAGTTCTTC. Protein: CASSPRTGYNEQFF. J is TRBJ2-1 and V is TRBV18, with TRBD1 matching over 7 bases. The ends lost 1 base at V and 4 bases at J; junction bases unmatched: 1. Germline CDR1 and CDR2: KGHSH and LQKENI. This CDR3 spans 14 amino acids.

This clonotype was observed at least ten times. This rearrangement joins TRBV6-1 to TRBJ1-5; 12 bases line up with TRBD1. This CDR3 region has 17 residues. V shed 6 bases, J shed 1 base, and the junction held 7 bases outside the gene matches. In germline, CDR1 is MNHNS, CDR2 SASEGT. The DNA of the CDR3 is TGTGCCAGCAGACCCGGGACAGGGGGCGCAAGCAATCAGCCCCAGCATTTT. Amino acids: CASRPGTGGASNQPQHF.

V is TRBV7-9 and J is TRBJ2-5; tentatively, D is TRBD2 (6 bases). The CDR3 contains 14 residues. Germline lookup yields CDR1 SEHNR and CDR2 FQNEAQ (reference sequence). V dropped 2 bases and J dropped 1 base, with 8 bases sitting between them. CDR3 coding DNA: TGTGCCAGCAGCTTAATGGGGGGCCAAGAGACCCAGTACTTC. Translated, it gives CASSLMGGQETQYF.

This clonotype showed up many times. The chain recombines TRBV18 with TRBJ2-3; D is possibly TRBD1 (5 bases). Between the trimmed V and J ends, which lost 1 base and 4 bases, there was a span of 12 bases. The CDR3 has 15 residues. Germline V gene data show CDR1 as KGHSH and CDR2 as LQKENI. CDR3 nucleotide sequence: TGTGCCAGCTCACCACGCCAGGGATTGGCAGATACGCAGTATTTT. It yields the protein CASSPRQGLADTQYF. The whole variable domain, remainder taken from reference TRBV18 and TRBJ2-3, is NAGVMQNPRHLVRRRGQEARLRCSPMKGHSHVYWYRQLPEEGLKFMVYLQKENIIDESGMPKERFSAEFPKEGPSILRIQQVVRGDSAAYFCASSPRQGLADTQYFGPGTRLTVL.

This clonotype has a count of ten or more. The rearrangement joins TRBV29-1 to TRBJ1-1; 10 bases align to TRBD1. CDR3 size: 13 residues. Looked up from germline, CDR1 is SQVTM and CDR2 is ANQGSEA. With V trimmed by 4 bases and J by 4 bases, 3 bases remained unmatched. In DNA form, the CDR3 reads TGCAGCGTTGTGGACAGGGGGGGCACTGAAGCTTTCTTT. Protein product: CSVVDRGGTEAFF. The full variable domain, rest sourced from reference TRBV29-1 and TRBJ1-1, is SAVISQKPSRDICQRGTSLTIQCQVDSQVTMMFWYRQQPGQSLTLIATANQGSEATYESGFVIDKFPISRPNLTFSTLTVSNMSPEDSSIYLCSVVDRGGTEAFFGQGTRLTVV.